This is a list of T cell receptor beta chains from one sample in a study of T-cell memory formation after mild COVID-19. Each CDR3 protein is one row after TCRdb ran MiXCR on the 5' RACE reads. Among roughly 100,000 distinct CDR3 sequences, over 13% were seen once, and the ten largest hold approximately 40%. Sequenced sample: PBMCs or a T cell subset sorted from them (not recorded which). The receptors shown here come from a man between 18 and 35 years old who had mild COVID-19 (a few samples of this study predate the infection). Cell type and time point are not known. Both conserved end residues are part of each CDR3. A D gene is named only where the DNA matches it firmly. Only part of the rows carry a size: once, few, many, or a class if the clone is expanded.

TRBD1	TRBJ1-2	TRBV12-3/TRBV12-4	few	CASSLEPTGRYGYTF	TGTGCCAGCAGTTTAGAACCGACAGGGAGATATGGCTACACCTTC
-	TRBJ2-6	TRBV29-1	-	CSDYALPPGESGANVLTF	TGCAGCGACTACGCCCTTCCACCGGGGGAGTCTGGGGCCAACGTCCTGACTTTC
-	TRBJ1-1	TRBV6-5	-	CASSQTSTTEAFF	TGTGCCAGCAGCCAGACGTCGACCACTGAAGCTTTCTTT
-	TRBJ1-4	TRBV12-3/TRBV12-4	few	CASSLAPGLGELFF	TGTGCCAGCAGTTTAGCTCCAGGGCTTGGAGAACTGTTTTTT
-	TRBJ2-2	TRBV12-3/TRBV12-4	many	CASREGNTGELFF	TGTGCCAGCCGAGAGGGGAACACCGGGGAGCTGTTTTTT
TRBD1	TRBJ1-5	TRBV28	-	CASSGLGQKDQPQHF	TGTGCCAGCAGTGGGCTGGGACAGAAAGATCAGCCCCAGCATTTT
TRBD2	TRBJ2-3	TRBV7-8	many	CASSLSGGTTDTQYF	TGTGCCAGCAGCTTAAGCGGGGGGACCACAGATACGCAGTATTTT
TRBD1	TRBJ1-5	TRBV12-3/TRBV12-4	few	CASSLEDRVEAQPQHF	TGTGCCAGCAGTTTAGAGGACAGGGTGGAGGCTCAGCCCCAGCATTTT
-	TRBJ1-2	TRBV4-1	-	CASSQDGPRGKRYGYTF	TGCGCCAGCAGCCAAGATGGCCCTCGGGGAAAGCGGTATGGCTACACCTTC
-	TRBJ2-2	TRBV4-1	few	CASSHGPGLATGELFF	TGCGCCAGCAGCCACGGACCGGGCCTAGCTACCGGGGAGCTGTTTTTT
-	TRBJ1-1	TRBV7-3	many	CASSHSGGLNTEAFF	TGTGCCAGCAGCCACAGTGGCGGCCTTAACACTGAAGCTTTCTTT
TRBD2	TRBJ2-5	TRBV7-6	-	CASGSLAGGQETQYF	TGTGCCAGCGGCTCCCTAGCGGGGGGACAAGAGACCCAGTACTTC
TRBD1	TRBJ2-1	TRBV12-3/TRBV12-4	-	CASRRGPRTYNEQFF	TGTGCCAGCAGGAGGGGGCCTAGGACCTACAATGAGCAGTTCTTC
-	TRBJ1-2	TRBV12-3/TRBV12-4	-	CASSAQGVPNYGYTF	TGTGCCAGCAGCGCGCAAGGGGTCCCTAACTATGGCTACACCTTC
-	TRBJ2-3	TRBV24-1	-	CATSPWGSSADTQYF	TGTGCCACCAGCCCGTGGGGAAGCAGCGCAGATACGCAGTATTTT
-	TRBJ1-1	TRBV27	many	CASSLMSNTEAFF	TGTGCCAGCAGTTTGATGTCGAACACTGAAGCTTTCTTT